This TCR beta chain was identified during a study of blood T cell repertoires in COVID-19. Overall study context: COVID-19 samples, acute and convalescent, were from the United States, Italy and Spain. In each case, the material was cDNA or gDNA derived from T cells, B-cell-depleted T cells, or PBMCs.

Per the original data handling: Amplification from reference gene primers served as the basis for estimated nucleated cell counts. The protocol was immunoSEQ multiplex PCR, while the TCRdb copy is restricted to in-frame clones and leaves out a portion. Clonal size and the V and J genes are those of that table, whereas D and trimming came from the DNA. Of under 250,000 clones listed, 85% to 90% are singletons. Germline assignment: CDR1 MNHEY and CDR2 SMNVEV (reference sequence). Trimming left V 7 bases short and J 3 bases short, with 16 bases between. The CDR3 extends over 16 amino acids. Patients of the Seattle cohort, enrolled during active infection, were followed longitudinally.

The sample was peripheral blood. The rearrangement joins TRBV27 to TRBJ1-6; D perhaps matches TRBD1 (6 bases). The receptor's source is a man between 25 and 39 years old with COVID-19, enrolled during active disease. CDR3 sequence (DNA): TGTGCCAGCACCCAGGACAGCCATTTCTATAATTCACCCCTCCACTTT. It is translated as CASTQDSHFYNSPLHF.